One and the same sample provided the 29 T cell receptor beta chains below, sequenced in a study of neoadjuvant anti-PD-1 for oral cavity cancer. Assay used: immunoSEQ multiplex PCR; TCRdb lists only in-frame clones, some missing. The profile shows roughly 14,000 clones, less than 85% of them singletons. The source material was PBMCs, sampled before nivolumab (anti-PD-1) treatment. These receptors were taken from a person aged 40 to 85 with oral cavity squamous cell carcinoma.

The chain employs TRBV6-1 and TRBJ2-7; D not certain. The CDR3 extends over 11 amino acids. The V and J ends lost 2 bases and 4 bases respectively, with 3 bases between them. The germline gives CDR1 MNHNS, CDR2 SASEGT. The CDR3 sequence: CASSERYEQYF. In DNA form, the CDR3 reads TGTGCCAGCAGTGAAAGGTACGAGCAGTACTTC.

The chain employs TRBV19 and TRBJ2-7, with 10 bases matching TRBD1. The CDR3 is 15 amino acids. Germline trimming cut 8 bases from V and 7 bases from J; bases unmatched to any gene: 14. In germline, CDR1 is LNHDA, CDR2 SQIVND (reference sequence). The CDR3: CASVLDRGLPWEQYF. DNA of the CDR3: TGTGCCAGTGTTCTCGACAGGGGGCTTCCTTGGGAGCAGTACTTC.

The CDR3 DNA is TGTGCCACCCGGTCCCCGAGCTCCTACGAGCAGTACTTC. This codes for CATRSPSSYEQYF. The chain joins TRBV11-3 to TRBJ2-7; no firm D call. V lost 10 bases and J lost 0, with 13 bases in between. CDR1 SGHNT and CDR2 YENEEA come from the germline V gene. The CDR3 totals 13 residues.

This clone was counted only a few times. J is TRBJ2-2 and V is TRBV2, with a tentative D call TRBD2 (5 bases). The CDR3 has 14 amino acids. Trimming took 7 bases from V and 4 from J, leaving 13 bases between them. CDR1 is SNHLY, CDR2 FYNNEI, per germline. The CDR3 protein is CASKAGDLTGELFF. Here the CDR3 DNA reads TGTGCCAGCAAGGCGGGTGACCTCACCGGGGAGCTGTTTTTT.

The chain links TRBV28 to TRBJ2-5; TRBD1 aligns across 10 bases. Germline V CDR1 and CDR2: MDHEN, SYDVKM. V lost 2 bases and J lost 4; bases outside the gene matches: 4. There are 15 residues in the CDR3. The CDR3 sequence: CASSLNDRGRETQYF. DNA of the CDR3: TGTGCCAGCAGTTTAAACGACAGGGGGCGAGAGACCCAGTACTTC.

The gene calls are TRBV4-1 and TRBJ1-2; 8 bases match TRBD1. This CDR3 spans 17 amino acids. Trimming removed 0 bases from V and 6 bases from J; junction bases left unmatched: 12. CDR1 is MGHRA, CDR2 YSYEKL, per germline. CDR3 region: CASSQDGQGAQQNGYTF. The DNA for the CDR3 is TGCGCCAGCAGCCAAGATGGGCAGGGGGCCCAACAGAATGGCTACACCTTC.

The rearrangement links TRBV7-9 to TRBJ2-7, with 12 bases that match TRBD2. This CDR3 comprises 17 residues. CDR1 and CDR2 (germline): SEHNR, FQNEAQ (reference sequence). V gave up 5 bases and J gave up 3 bases; unmatched junction bases: 11. CDR3 region: CASSPLAGGLFGYEQYF. CDR3 bases: TGTGCCAGCAGCCCACTAGCGGGGGGACTCTTTGGCTACGAGCAGTACTTC. Full variable domain (rest looked up from reference TRBV7-9 and TRBJ2-7): DTGVSQNPRHKITKRGQNVTFRCDPISEHNRLYWYRQTLGQGPEFLTYFQNEAQLEKSRLLSDRFSAERPKGSFSTLEIQRTEQGDSAMYLCASSPLAGGLFGYEQYFGPGTRLTVT.

This clone came up once. The V call is TRBV19, the J call TRBJ2-2, with TRBD2 identical over 11 bases. The germline gives CDR1 LNHDA, CDR2 SQIVND (reference sequence). Trimming removed 7 bases from V and 4 bases from J; junction bases left unmatched: 8. CDR3 length: 16 residues. The CDR3 sequence: CASTAQGTSGTGELFF. The CDR3, as DNA: TGTGCCAGTACCGCCCAGGGGACTAGCGGCACCGGGGAGCTGTTTTTT.

The chain combines TRBV11-2 with TRBJ2-7, with 7 bases lining up with TRBD1. Germline trimming cut 5 bases from V and 2 bases from J; bases unmatched to any gene: 3. There are 13 residues in the CDR3. Germline CDR1 reads SGHAT; CDR2 reads FQNNGV. CDR3 sequence reads: CASSAGTAYEQYF. The CDR3 region has the DNA TGTGCCAGCAGCGCCGGGACAGCCTACGAGCAGTACTTC.

A note on this clone: This specimen includes other DNA sequences encoding the same CDR3. V and J are TRBV27 and TRBJ1-2; 10 bases fit TRBD1. The junction had 2 bases not matched to a gene; V was cut back by 5 bases and J by 2 bases. The CDR3 runs 14 residues. Germline V lookup: CDR1 MNHEY, CDR2 SMNVEV (reference sequence). This CDR3 reads CASSPGQGNYGYTF. The CDR3 DNA sequence: TGTGCCAGCAGTCCGGGACAGGGGAACTATGGCTACACCTTC.

In this sample, this clone turned up a few times. For the CDR3, the DNA is TGTGCCGGCGGCGGGGAAGGTGGGGCCAACGTCCTGACTTTC. Its protein is CAGGGEGGANVLTF. V gene TRBV6-5 combines with J gene TRBJ2-6; D perhaps matches TRBD2 (6 bases). The ends were cut back, 11 bases at V and 3 bases at J, with 14 bases in the middle. The CDR3 sequence is 14 residues long. Per germline, CDR1 MNHEY and CDR2 SVGAGI.

The chain has TRBV28 and TRBJ1-2, with TRBD1 identical over 7 bases. Losses at the gene ends were 2 bases for V and 3 bases for J; bases not matched to a gene: 9. This CDR3 comprises 16 residues. Germline V lookup: CDR1 MDHEN, CDR2 SYDVKM. CDR3 region: CASSLTGRGGDYGYTF. The CDR3 DNA is TGTGCCAGCAGTTTAACGGGTAGAGGGGGCGACTATGGCTACACCTTC.

This chain uses TRBV15 with TRBJ1-1; D unclear. Deletions cut 1 base from V and 2 bases from J, with 2 bases between. This CDR3 is built from 12 residues. Germline CDR1 and CDR2: LNHNV and YYDKDF (reference sequence). This chain's CDR3 is CATSRVNTEAFF. The CDR3 DNA reads TGTGCCACCAGCAGAGTTAACACTGAAGCTTTCTTT.

The chain carries TRBV18 and TRBJ2-1; D unclear. This CDR3 comprises 11 residues. The V gene's germline CDR1 is KGHSH and CDR2 LQKENI. V lost 6 bases to trimming and J lost 8 bases, with 8 bases between them. The CDR3 reads CASSPWDEQFF. Written as DNA, the CDR3 is TGTGCCAGCTCCCCTTGGGATGAGCAGTTCTTC.

V and J are TRBV7-2 and TRBJ2-7, with a weak D call TRBD2 (5 bases). This CDR3 is 13 amino acids long. V was clipped by 3 bases and J by 4 bases, with 10 bases between them. CDR1 and CDR2 (germline): SGHTA, FQGNSA. CDR3: CASSLITGYEQYF. The DNA of the CDR3 is TGTGCCAGCAGCTTGATAACGGGATACGAGCAGTACTTC.

V usage is TRBV7-9 and J usage is TRBJ2-5; D gene ambiguous. Germline CDR1 is SEHNR and CDR2 is FQNEAQ (reference sequence). CDR3 length: 14 amino acids. The V and J ends lost 3 bases and 5 bases respectively, with 13 bases between them. CDR3 bases: TGTGCCAGCAGCTTGGGGATCGAAGGGGAGACCCAGTACTTC. Its protein is CASSLGIEGETQYF.

As regards this clone: Other DNA sequences within the sample encode an identical CDR3. The V call is TRBV5-1, the J call TRBJ2-1; a possible D gene is TRBD1 (6 bases). The CDR3 extends over 12 amino acids. V lost 2 bases to trimming and J lost 7 bases, with 7 bases between them. The germline CDR1 and CDR2 sequences are SGHRS and YFSETQ. CDR3 DNA: TGCGCCAGCAGCTTAGGGGGAAATGAGCAGTTCTTC. Its translation: CASSLGGNEQFF.

This rearrangement joins TRBV18 to TRBJ1-1; D call uncertain. There are 19 residues in the CDR3. V dropped 1 base and J dropped 5 bases, with 26 bases sitting between them. The germline V gene encodes CDR1 KGHSH and CDR2 LQKENI. The CDR3 coding sequence is TGTGCCAGCTCACCACGAGTCAGGCGAGGGTTAGGGCGTGGGACTGAAGCTTTCTTT. This translates into CASSPRVRRGLGRGTEAFF.

This clone was observed a few times. This sequence joins TRBV5-4 and TRBJ1-2; perhaps TRBD1 as D (5 bases). Trimming took 5 bases from V and 0 from J, leaving 14 bases between them. CDR3 length equals 15 residues. CDR1 and CDR2 from the germline V gene are SGHNT and YYREEE (reference sequence). The CDR3 spells CASSRDGRSNYGYTF. CDR3 coding DNA: TGTGCCAGCAGTCGGGACGGGAGATCTAACTATGGCTACACCTTC.

A few counts support this clone. The chain recombines TRBV4-1 with TRBJ1-2, with D perhaps matching TRBD1 (6 bases). Trimming stripped 3 bases from V and 4 bases from J, with 12 bases between. This CDR3 has 14 amino acids. Germline loops: CDR1 MGHRA, CDR2 YSYEKL. The chain's CDR3 is CASSQSGQTYGYTF. The CDR3, as DNA: TGCGCCAGCAGCCAGAGCGGACAGACCTATGGCTACACCTTC.

The J gene is TRBJ2-6, the V gene TRBV11-2; D gene unclear. Germline CDR1 is SGHAT and CDR2 is FQNNGV. V dropped 3 bases and J dropped 2 bases, with 2 bases sitting between them. The CDR3 extends over 13 amino acids. DNA for the CDR3: TGTGCCAGCAGCTTCGCTGGGGCCAACGTCCTGACTTTC. It translates to CASSFAGANVLTF.

This chain uses TRBV9 with TRBJ1-1; 9 bases map to TRBD1. There are 14 residues in the CDR3. The V gene end was trimmed by 3 bases and the J gene end by 5 bases; junction bases not matched to a gene: 5. Germline V gives CDR1 SGDLS, CDR2 YYNGEE. The CDR3 DNA reads as TGTGCCAGCAGCGGGACAGGGGCTGGAACTGAAGCTTTCTTT. Amino acids: CASSGTGAGTEAFF.

This chain connects TRBV5-4 to TRBJ2-3; the D gene is possibly TRBD1 (6 bases). This CDR3 has 14 residues. V was shortened by 0 bases and J by 6 bases, with 11 bases between the two germline ends. The germline V gene encodes CDR1 SGHNT and CDR2 YYREEE (reference sequence). This chain's CDR3 is CASSLAGAGDTQYF. In DNA, the CDR3 is TGTGCCAGCAGCTTGGCAGGGGCAGGGGATACGCAGTATTTT.

This rearrangement joins TRBV6-1 to TRBJ1-3; D might be TRBD1 (6 bases). CDR1 and CDR2 (germline): MNHNS, SASEGT. The CDR3 is 15 amino acids. Trimming removed 5 bases at V and 0 bases at J, with 11 bases between. CDR3 loop: CASSRQANSGNTIYF. The DNA for the CDR3 is TGTGCCAGCAGTCGACAGGCCAACTCTGGAAACACCATATATTTT.

V is TRBV27 and J is TRBJ1-5, with D unclear. Germline V gene lookup returns CDR1 MNHEY and CDR2 SMNVEV (reference sequence). Trimming removed 5 bases at V and 1 base at J, with 12 bases between. This CDR3 comprises 15 residues. This chain's CDR3 is CASSLLGSSNQPQHF. CDR3 coding DNA: TGTGCCAGCAGTCTTTTGGGTTCGAGCAATCAGCCCCAGCATTTT.

The rearrangement links TRBV6-5 to TRBJ1-5; D is unclear. The CDR3 runs 15 residues. Per the germline V gene, CDR1 is MNHEY and CDR2 is SVGAGI. V was shortened by 6 bases and J by 7 bases, with 19 bases between the two germline ends. CDR3: CASRNSPEGGQPQHF. CDR3 coding DNA: TGTGCCAGCAGAAATTCGCCTGAGGGCGGGCAGCCCCAGCATTTT.

The chain carries TRBV2 and TRBJ1-1; D gene ambiguous. V gave up 6 bases and J gave up 4 bases, with 15 bases separating them. Germline V CDR1 and CDR2: SNHLY, FYNNEI. This CDR3 contains 14 residues. This CDR3 reads CASSEVRPSTEAFF. The DNA of the CDR3 is TGTGCCAGCAGCGAGGTCAGACCAAGCACTGAAGCTTTCTTT.

The chain employs TRBV6-4 and TRBJ1-6; maybe TRBD1 (5 bases). Per the germline V gene, CDR1 is MRHNA and CDR2 is SNTAGT. CDR3 length equals 14 residues. V was pared by 6 bases and J by 7 bases, with 13 bases between. The CDR3 bases are TGTGCCAGCAGCGTCAGTCCAGGGAATTCACCCCTCCACTTT. The encoded protein is CASSVSPGNSPLHF.

V and J are TRBV5-1 and TRBJ2-1; D gene uncertain. The CDR3 runs to 14 residues. V lost 0 bases and J 7 bases, leaving 11 bases between the germline ends. The V gene's germline CDR1 is SGHRS and CDR2 YFSETQ. The CDR3 reads CASSLDTLWNEQFF. DNA of the CDR3: TGCGCCAGCAGCTTGGATACCCTCTGGAATGAGCAGTTCTTC. Looking up the rest from reference TRBV5-1 and TRBJ2-1 gives the full variable domain: KAGVTQTPRYLIKTRGQQVTLSCSPISGHRSVSWYQQTPGQGLQFLFEYFSETQRNKGNFPGRFSGRQFSNSRSEMNVSTLELGDSALYLCASSLDTLWNEQFFGPGTRLTVL.